These 18 T cell receptor beta chains originate from one sample sequenced in a study of cytomegalovirus exposure and HLA in healthy donors. Both 60 Vbeta primers and 13 Jbeta primers went into the PCR. Clones were sequenced by immunoSEQ multiplex PCR, and TCRdb holds only the in-frame ones, with some missing. The sample holds about 73,000 clones, 67% seen once. The specimen was PBMCs. These receptors were taken from a woman aged 45-65 years in good health and CMV-seropositive.

In nucleotides, the CDR3 is TGTGCCAGCAGCAACACCCCAAACAATCAAGCTTTCTTT. Translating gives CASSNTPNNQAFF. The chain carries TRBV21-1 and TRBJ1-1; the table calls TRBD1, which could not be checked here. TRBV21-1 is marked as a pseudogene. The CDR3 is made up of 13 amino acids.

V gene TRBV18 combines with J gene TRBJ1-5; D is ambiguous. V dropped 0 bases and J dropped 7 bases, with 4 bases sitting between them. CDR1 and CDR2 from the germline V gene are KGHSH and LQKENI. The CDR3 has 12 residues. The CDR3 DNA reads TGTGCCAGCTCACCACCGAGCCAGCCCCAGCATTTT. It codes for CASSPPSQPQHF.

This clone has more than one count but fewer than ten. The chain combines TRBV9 with TRBJ2-3; D remains ambiguous. CDR1 SGDLS and CDR2 YYNGEE come from the germline V gene. The CDR3 sequence is 13 residues long. V was shortened by 4 bases and J by 1 base, with 7 bases between the two germline ends. In DNA form, the CDR3 reads TGTGCCAGCAGCTATAGTGGCACAGATACGCAGTATTTT. Translated, it gives CASSYSGTDTQYF. Looking up the rest from reference TRBV9 and TRBJ2-3 gives the full variable domain: DSGVTQTPKHLITATGQRVTLRCSPRSGDLSVYWYQQSLDQGLQFLIQYYNGEERAKGNILERFSAQQFPDLHSELNLSSLELGDSALYFCASSYSGTDTQYFGPGTRLTVL.

The chain employs TRBV5-1 and TRBJ2-2; perhaps TRBD1 as D (5 bases). The V and J ends lost 1 base and 1 base respectively, with 11 bases between them. The CDR3 consists of 16 residues. CDR1 is SGHRS, CDR2 YFSETQ, per germline. The CDR3 is CASSLRGQGNTGELFF. The CDR3 DNA reads as TGCGCCAGCAGCTTGAGGGGCCAGGGGAACACCGGGGAGCTGTTTTTT.

This clone was seen a handful of times. The chain joins TRBV10-3 to TRBJ1-2; D is unresolved. This CDR3 region has 13 residues. V was pared by 8 bases and J by 1 base, with 11 bases between. CDR1 and CDR2 (germline): ENHRY, SYGVKD. This chain's CDR3 is CAIRPDVNYGYTF. CDR3 DNA sequence: TGTGCCATCCGCCCAGATGTTAACTATGGCTACACCTTC.

Written as DNA, the CDR3 is TGTGCCAGCAGCTTGGCCGGGACTAGCATGGATACGCAGTATTTT. It translates to CASSLAGTSMDTQYF. The gene calls are TRBV5-4 and TRBJ2-3; the match to TRBD2 covers 9 bases. V shed 0 bases, J shed 6 bases, and the junction held 5 bases outside the gene matches. Germline V gene sequence: CDR1 SGHNT, CDR2 YYREEE (reference sequence). This CDR3 has 15 residues.

A few counts support this clone. The J gene is TRBJ1-1, the V gene TRBV27, with D possibly matching TRBD1 (6 bases). Deletions cut 7 bases from V and 6 bases from J, with 12 bases between. Germline-derived CDR1 and CDR2 are MNHEY and SMNVEV (reference sequence). The CDR3 is 12 residues long. The CDR3 sequence: CASTSTGSEAFF. The CDR3 DNA reads TGTGCCAGCACCTCGACAGGCTCTGAAGCTTTCTTT.

This clone was seen only a few times. The rearrangement uses TRBV9 and TRBJ1-1; D gene uncertain. Germline CDR1 SGDLS, CDR2 YYNGEE. V was trimmed by 0 bases and J by 7 bases, leaving 19 bases between them. This CDR3 has 16 amino acids. The CDR3 loop reads CASSVGGRRPEGEAFF. CDR3 in DNA: TGTGCCAGCAGCGTAGGTGGCAGGCGACCTGAGGGTGAAGCTTTCTTT.

The chain joins TRBV5-1 to TRBJ2-5; 7 bases agree with TRBD2. The DNA end is a closer match to TRBJ2-7, so the J assignment may be wrong. There are 14 residues in the CDR3. Germline assignment: CDR1 SGHRS and CDR2 YFSETQ. The CDR3 DNA is TGCGCCAGCAGCACTCGAAATAGGGAGGGCGAGCAGTACTTC. It yields the protein CASSTRNREGEQYF.

This rearrangement joins TRBV5-1 to TRBJ2-1; the D gene is possibly TRBD2 (6 bases). This CDR3 region has 11 residues. The ends were cut back, 3 bases at V and 8 bases at J, with 6 bases in the middle. Germline loops: CDR1 SGHRS, CDR2 YFSETQ. The CDR3 reads CASSSGDEQFF. The CDR3 nucleotides read TGCGCCAGCAGCTCGGGGGATGAGCAGTTCTTC.

This chain joins TRBV27 and TRBJ1-2, with TRBD1 matching over 8 bases. Germline loops: CDR1 MNHEY, CDR2 SMNVEV (reference sequence). This CDR3 is built from 14 residues. V gave up 4 bases and J gave up 7 bases; unmatched junction bases: 8. Written as DNA, the CDR3 is TGTGCCAGCAGTTCCGGACAGGGTTTCAGTGGCTACACCTTC. Its protein product is CASSSGQGFSGYTF.

The chain recombines TRBV6-5 with TRBJ1-1; no clear D gene. This CDR3 has 11 amino acids. Germline CDR1 is MNHEY and CDR2 is SVGAGI. Trimming cost V 6 bases and J 3 bases, with 5 bases left between them. CDR3 sequence reads: CASSLDTEAFF. CDR3 DNA sequence: TGTGCCAGCAGCCTAGACACTGAAGCTTTCTTT.

This clone has only a few counts. V usage is TRBV6-1 and J usage is TRBJ1-4; D is perhaps TRBD1 (6 bases). This CDR3 is 17 amino acids long. CDR1 and CDR2 (germline): MNHNS, SASEGT. Trimming shortened V by 0 bases and J by 7 bases, and 18 bases separated the two germline ends. CDR3 DNA sequence: TGTGCCAGCAGTGAAGCGCGCTGGGTGACAGGAAGTGAAAAACTGTTTTTT. Translation: CASSEARWVTGSEKLFF.

This chain connects TRBV2 to TRBJ2-1, with 12 bases lining up with TRBD1. J lost 8 bases, V lost 7 bases, and 15 bases had no gene match. CDR3 length equals 17 residues. CDR1 and CDR2 from the germline V gene are SNHLY and FYNNEI. The CDR3 sequence: CASIQQVPGQGAHEQFF. DNA of the CDR3: TGTGCCAGCATCCAACAAGTCCCGGGACAGGGGGCCCATGAGCAGTTCTTC.

The rearrangement uses TRBV28 and TRBJ2-3; TRBD1 is a possible D gene (5 bases). The V end was cut by 5 bases, the J end by 5 bases, with 17 bases between. This CDR3 region has 15 residues. In germline, CDR1 is MDHEN, CDR2 SYDVKM. Written as DNA, the CDR3 is TGTGCCAGCAGTCCATGGCAGGGCAGGGAAGATACGCAGTATTTT. Residues: CASSPWQGREDTQYF.

The chain is built from TRBV7-9 and TRBJ1-6; D is undetermined. Germline loops: CDR1 SEHNR, CDR2 FQNEAQ (reference sequence). The V and J ends lost 3 bases and 9 bases respectively, with 12 bases between them. There are 14 residues in the CDR3. Written as DNA, the CDR3 is TGTGCCAGCAGCTTTGCTTTGACTATTTCACCCCTCCACTTT. Translated: CASSFALTISPLHF.

The rearrangement joins TRBV7-9 to TRBJ2-1, with D possibly being TRBD1 (6 bases). V gave up 8 bases and J gave up 0 bases, with 11 bases separating them. Germline CDR1 is SEHNR and CDR2 is FQNEAQ (reference sequence). The CDR3 covers 14 residues. The CDR3 loop reads CASAQGSSYNEQFF. CDR3 nucleotide sequence: TGTGCCAGCGCACAGGGCAGCTCCTACAATGAGCAGTTCTTC.

This chain connects TRBV5-1 to TRBJ2-5; D is perhaps TRBD1 (5 bases). The CDR3 consists of 14 residues. V shed 4 bases and J shed 2 bases, with 12 bases lying between them. From germline, CDR1 is SGHRS and CDR2 YFSETQ. As DNA, the CDR3 is TGCGCCAGCAGCAGAGACAGTCGACAAGAGACCCAGTACTTC. This translates into CASSRDSRQETQYF.